A selection of T cell receptor beta chains follows, all from one sample in a study of T cell changes during pregnancy in multiple sclerosis. Sequencing used immunoSEQ multiplex PCR; TCRdb keeps in-frame clones, though not all of them. This table has just over 55,000 clones, approximately 90% appearing once. Material: peripheral blood, obtained after pregnancy. The receptors derive from a female donor in good health, enrolled as a control in a pregnancy study. The conserved cysteine and the conserved F or W are not part of the CDR3 here. Fields, in order: V gene, CDR3 length, CDR3 protein.

V gene: TRBV7-3
CDR3 length: 15
CDR3 protein: ASSLTLTSGGLGELF

V gene: TRBV25-1
CDR3 length: 10
CDR3 protein: ASTEGNSPLH

V gene: TRBV15
CDR3 length: 13
CDR3 protein: ATSRDRSLINEQY

V gene: TRBV11-3
CDR3 length: 11
CDR3 protein: ASSRYQGNEQY

V gene: TRBV11-3
CDR3 length: 11
CDR3 protein: ASRKTGAVEQY

V gene: TRBV21-1
CDR3 length: 12
CDR3 protein: ASSKGGSGREEF

V gene: TRBV27
CDR3 length: 12
CDR3 protein: ASTPGSGGYEQY

V gene: TRBV6-1
CDR3 length: 13
CDR3 protein: ASSERRQGLYGYT

V gene: TRBV10-3
CDR3 length: 13
CDR3 protein: AISESSGDQETQY

V gene: TRBV4-3
CDR3 length: 15
CDR3 protein: ASSQSPPGRFTDTQY

V gene: TRBV4-2
CDR3 length: 16
CDR3 protein: ASSQDKAVSSYNSPLH

V gene: TRBV18
CDR3 length: 13
CDR3 protein: ASSPNGRGAGELF

V gene: TRBV7-9
CDR3 length: 14
CDR3 protein: ASSKGTGATVYGYT

V gene: TRBV5-6
CDR3 length: 12
CDR3 protein: ASSLWTGGYEQY

V gene: TRBV2
CDR3 length: 14
CDR3 protein: ASRGPTGFETYEQY

V gene: TRBV29-1
CDR3 length: 12
CDR3 protein: SVRTSDRVYEQY

V gene: TRBV30
CDR3 length: 10
CDR3 protein: AWSASEGKLF

V gene: TRBV19
CDR3 length: 14
CDR3 protein: ASSIVAGRAKNIQY

V gene: TRBV5-8
CDR3 length: 8
CDR3 protein: ASSLGGAF

V gene: TRBV7-2
CDR3 length: 14
CDR3 protein: ASSSAPGEGNTEAF

V gene: TRBV4-2
CDR3 length: 14
CDR3 protein: ASSQEGGQGYNEQF

V gene: TRBV5-1
CDR3 length: 13
CDR3 protein: ASGPGQGAWDTQY

V gene: TRBV29-1
CDR3 length: 12
CDR3 protein: SVEGEGQGYEQY

V gene: TRBV28
CDR3 length: 12
CDR3 protein: ASRTHDKFVEAF

V gene: TRBV7-2
CDR3 length: 16
CDR3 protein: ASSLVPTSGGSADTQY

V gene: TRBV28
CDR3 length: 11
CDR3 protein: ASSSGGNYGYT

V gene: TRBV10-3
CDR3 length: 11
CDR3 protein: AISPRGVNEQF

V gene: TRBV4-3
CDR3 length: 11
CDR3 protein: ASSQETPSVYY

V gene: TRBV19
CDR3 length: 13
CDR3 protein: ASRPGQGRNQPQH

V gene: TRBV9
CDR3 length: 12
CDR3 protein: ASSVAGLRTEAF

V gene: TRBV14
CDR3 length: 13
CDR3 protein: ASSQVPWWAYGYT

V gene: TRBV7-2
CDR3 length: 14
CDR3 protein: ASSSGTSDKWETQY

V gene: TRBV5-1
CDR3 length: 13
CDR3 protein: ASSSRTWDTGELF

V gene: TRBV11-3
CDR3 length: 13
CDR3 protein: ASSSRHGGPEKLF

V gene: TRBV10-3
CDR3 length: 10
CDR3 protein: AISSNRVEAF

V gene: TRBV15
CDR3 length: 12
CDR3 protein: ATSRQANTGELF

V gene: TRBV29-1
CDR3 length: 9
CDR3 protein: SVDRSDIQY

V gene: TRBV4-3
CDR3 length: 16
CDR3 protein: ASSHYQTRGRLPDTQY

V gene: TRBV11-3
CDR3 length: 10
CDR3 protein: ASSLTGYEQY

V gene: TRBV5-1
CDR3 length: 14
CDR3 protein: ASSLDTRSGANVLT

V gene: TRBV7-3
CDR3 length: 12
CDR3 protein: ASSQDRGDAEAF

V gene: TRBV10-3
CDR3 length: 14
CDR3 protein: AIRTGTSGSSDEQF

V gene: TRBV6-6
CDR3 length: 14
CDR3 protein: ASSTYRGTLNTEAF

V gene: TRBV7-7
CDR3 length: 11
CDR3 protein: ASSFGEDYEQY

V gene: TRBV7-2
CDR3 length: 11
CDR3 protein: ASVSPGNTEAF

V gene: TRBV6-4
CDR3 length: 13
CDR3 protein: ARGLAGGWGDTQY

V gene: TRBV9
CDR3 length: 12
CDR3 protein: ASSVEEHTDTQY

V gene: TRBV7-3
CDR3 length: 15
CDR3 protein: ASSLMPGLAGGNEQF

V gene: TRBV7-3
CDR3 length: 14
CDR3 protein: ASSSAGSSGANVLT

V gene: TRBV15
CDR3 length: 12
CDR3 protein: ATSRDRTPYGYT

V gene: TRBV2
CDR3 length: 13
CDR3 protein: ASSEIGAGANVLT

V gene: TRBV7-9
CDR3 length: 12
CDR3 protein: ASSSGQGNTEAF

V gene: TRBV7-2
CDR3 length: 15
CDR3 protein: ASSARTSGGPRYEQY